This T cell receptor (beta chain) was documented in a study of vaccination and CD4 T cells after COVID-19 (dated 2022 in TCRdb). For the wider study: SARS-CoV-2 positivity had been established in the convalescent patients by nasal swab PCR, and mild disease was recorded in roughly 9 of these patients and severe disease in one. Culture stimuli were overlapping spike peptide pools from SARS-CoV-2 and from the common cold coronaviruses HCoV-NL63, HCoV-OC43 and HCoV-229E. Six males and four females were included in the convalescent cohort, with two Hispanic individuals, seven Caucasians, two Asians and one multiracial person represented. In 10 COVID-19 convalescent patients and 4 infection-naive healthy vaccine recipients, researchers compared the spike-specific CD4+ TCR repertoire from before mRNA vaccination with the repertoire from after. Post-vaccine blood samples were collected a median of about 66 days after the second vaccine dose, ranging from roughly 12 to 250 days. Post-COVID blood samples were collected from convalescent patients a median of around 100 days after diagnosis, with a range of roughly 35 to 161 days. Participants got two doses of the Pfizer-BioNTech BNT162b2 vaccine (n=8) or two doses of the Moderna mRNA-1273 vaccine (n=2). In control cultures, a CEFX viral epitope pool was used as positive control, an HIV-1 Nef peptide pool was used as negative control, or no peptide was added.

Worth noting for this clonotype: What antigen it recognizes has not been identified. No qualities accompany the bases; no much larger clone lies one base away.

Summary of the overall study and its limitations: The median number of SARS-CoV-2-reactive clonotypes rose from approximately 20 after infection to 38 after vaccination, but the change was not significant. Relatively few convalescent patients were included in the study, and early timepoints after natural infection were not analyzed. Among the post-vaccine SARS-CoV-2-reactive clones in convalescent patients, a median approximately 86% showed up only after vaccination, which suggests vaccine-specific priming. Of the vaccine-specific clones found in convalescent patients, nearly all (304 of 307) were mono-reactive for SARS-CoV-2 spike instead of being cross-reactive with common cold coronaviruses.

The sample's treatment or condition, from its label and the paper: roughly nine-day PBMC culture with coronavirus spike peptide pools or control peptides (ViraFEST assay). To expand antigen-specific T cells with peptide pools and then pick out the expanded clonotypes through TCR sequencing, the study relied on the ViraFEST assay. Positive SARS-CoV-2 PCR tests in the convalescent patients dated from March to December 2020, before Alpha, Beta and Delta variants emerged in the United States. More than 1.5 million PBMCs per well were cultured in IMDM with approximately 5% human AB serum and approximately 9.1 IU/ml IL-2, plus 10 ug/ml peptide pools. Half of the culture medium was replaced with fresh IL-2-containing medium on days 3 and 7. Once the cells had been in culture for roughly 10 days, the EasySep CD4+ T cell isolation kit was used to isolate CD4+ T cells by negative selection. Ficoll-Paque Plus gradient centrifugation was used to isolate PBMCs from whole blood, and the isolated PBMCs were then either used fresh or cryopreserved at -140C. Each culture condition was generally run in triplicate wells.

Library generation was performed with PCR. DNA from cultured CD4+ T cells was subjected to TCR sequencing with the Oncomine TCR Beta short-read assay at the Johns Hopkins FTIC core. Genomic DNA was extracted from the cultured CD4+ T cells with the QIAamp micro DNA kit. Oncomine TCR Beta libraries from cultured CD4+ T cells were pooled with unique dual indexes and sequenced on an Illumina iSeq 100. The source study handled its data this way. Non-productive sequences were removed, and CDR3s not starting with C, not ending with F or W, or shorter than 7 amino acids were discarded. Antigen-specific clonotypes were identified using the MANAFEST web application through comparison of peptide-stimulated wells with reference and other culture wells. For a clone to be called positive, the clone needed an FDR below 0.05, an odds ratio above 5, and a productive frequency above 0.1% in at least two of three replicate wells. A clonotype counted as cross-reactive if it showed significant expansion both in the SARS-CoV-2 spike wells and in at least one common cold coronavirus spike condition. CDR3 homology was assessed with Levenshtein distances (stringdist) and unrooted phylogenetic trees (ape) in R version 3.6.1. TCRdb handled the public reads itself, with Q25 trimming in fastp and clone calling in MiXCR, and kept productive beta chains. Merged by CDR3 protein, the rows form single entries marked with the most common genes and DNA. In this record, the V and J calls reflect TCRdb's handling and not the investigators' own analysis. This sample lists roughly 8,500 distinct CDR3 sequences; 50% to 80% were detected once. The ten largest clones take up under 40% of the sample.

Reading the germline V gene gives CDR1 MNHNS and CDR2 SASEGT. Trimming at the junction amounts to 3 bases on V and 3 bases on J, and the germline ends lie 14 bases apart. The CDR3 measures 15 amino acids from cysteine to phenylalanine. Only the CDR3 DNA is retained, 45 bases long and in frame from the first base. The sequenced sample consisted of CD4+ T cells from blood, cultured in vitro. The sequence came from a human donor who had recovered from COVID-19. This chain joins TRBV6-1 to TRBJ1-1, with the D gene not clear enough to name. The CDR3 corresponds to CASSETSDGYTEAFF. The bases are TGTGCCAGCAGTGAGACGTCCGACGGCTACACTGAAGCTTTCTTT.